This T cell receptor (beta chain) came from a study of blood T cell repertoires in COVID-19. The CDR3 totals 14 residues. The germline CDR1 and CDR2 sequences are MNHEY and SMNVEV (reference sequence). The V segment lost 6 bases and the J segment 5 bases; nucleotides outside the gene matches: 5. Produced via immunoSEQ multiplex PCR; TCRdb's table is partial and in-frame only. Of roughly 280,000 clones in the sample, around 87% were seen once. This clonotype originated in a woman aged 55-70 years with COVID-19, enrolled during active disease. What was sequenced was peripheral blood. The chain employs TRBV27 and TRBJ1-1; 11 bases fit TRBD1. The CDR3 reads CASRRGTGGTEAFF. For the CDR3, the DNA is TGTGCCAGCAGACGGGGGACAGGGGGAACTGAAGCTTTCTTT.